Included here is one T cell receptor (beta chain) sequence, with context. Its antigen is not known. This entry is derived from a study of T-cell memory formation after mild COVID-19. Study-wide background: For the most part, TCR clusters were specific to one donor.

The V and J ends lost 3 bases and 10 bases, in that order; junction bases with no gene match: 3. The CDR3 contains 13 residues. The germline CDR1 and CDR2 sequences are SGHRS and YFSETQ. Study results and caveats: Pre-infection memory carried some responding clones, suggesting that cross-reactive memory joined. From day 15 to 85, contracting clones were balanced between CD4 and CD8, whereas later expanders leaned toward CD4+.

Sample barcodes and UMIs were carried by the TCR alpha and TCR beta cDNA libraries that 5'RACE generated with constant-segment primers. One entry per CDR3 protein results from TCRdb running MiXCR on the 5' RACE reads. This sample has 270,000 or so distinct CDR3 sequences, with 18% found just once. This chain connects TRBV5-1 to TRBJ2-1, with TRBD2 matching 11 bases. The receptor was derived from a man between 18 and 29 years old who had mild COVID-19 (a few samples of this study predate the infection). Cell type and time point are not known. The sample comprised PBMCs or a T cell subset sorted from them (not recorded which). CDR3 bases: TGCGCCAGCAGCTACCCTAGCGGGGGGGAGCAGTTCTTC. Translation: CASSYPSGGEQFF.